This TCR beta chain was observed in a study of cytomegalovirus exposure and HLA in healthy donors. The overall study: Earlier results showed almost 120 million unique TCR beta sequences derived from roughly 190 million T cells. Whole-study results and caveats: Because they were indistinguishable, some V segments, including TRBV6-2 and TRBV6-3, were excluded. Earlier analysis found most TCR beta V segments productive about 87% or about 30% of the time.

For this clone: No antigen is known for it.

PCR used 60 Vbeta primers and 13 Jbeta primers. Libraries were prepared by immunoSEQ multiplex PCR; TCRdb keeps only in-frame clonotypes and omits some of them. The repertoire holds 100,000 to 150,000 clones, with 78% as singletons. This CDR3 has 15 amino acids. Germline assignment: CDR1 GTSNPN and CDR2 SVGIG (reference sequence). Trimming stripped 5 bases from V and 0 bases from J, with 13 bases between. Sequenced material: PBMCs. The source of this sequence is a man younger than 40 in good health and CMV-seropositive. This chain links TRBV30 with TRBJ2-2, with TRBD1 as a possible D gene (5 bases). DNA for the CDR3: TGTGCCTGGGTCCCGACAGCTACGAACACCGGGGAGCTGTTTTTT. Amino acids: CAWVPTATNTGELFF. The full variable domain, in which reference TRBV30 and TRBJ2-2 provide the parts outside the CDR3, is SQTIHQWPATLVQPVGSPLSLECTVEGTSNPNLYWYRQAAGRGLQLLFYSVGIGQISSEVPQNLSASRPQDRQFILSSKKLLLSDSGFYLCAWVPTATNTGELFFGEGSRLTVL.